The 16 T cell receptor beta chains listed next were all sequenced from one sample in a study of T-cell memory formation after mild COVID-19. MiXCR was run by TCRdb on the 5' RACE reads, yielding one entry per CDR3 protein. The sample carries a few hundred thousand distinct CDR3 sequences, roughly an eighth recorded once. Source material: PBMCs or a T cell subset sorted from them (not recorded which). The receptors were sampled from a man between 18 and 35 years old who had mild COVID-19 (a few samples of this study predate the infection). Cell type and time point are not known.

This clonotype was seen a handful of times. As DNA, the CDR3 is TGTGCCAGCAGCTTAGGGGTGAAGGGGTACACAGATACGCAGTATTTT. Its protein product is CASSLGVKGYTDTQYF. This rearrangement joins TRBV7-3 to TRBJ2-3; the D gene is possibly TRBD1 (5 bases). V lost 2 bases, J lost 2 bases, and 14 bases lay in between. This CDR3 contains 16 residues. The germline CDR1 and CDR2 sequences are SGHTA and FQGTGA.

The chain has TRBV29-1 and TRBJ1-1, with 11 bases aligning to TRBD1. In germline, CDR1 is SQVTM, CDR2 ANQGSEA. There are 15 residues in the CDR3. Unmatched junction bases numbered 10, after V lost 6 bases and J lost 4 bases. DNA for the CDR3: TGCAGCGTGAGGACAGGGGGCGCTGGGGGCACTGAAGCTTTCTTT. Encoded protein: CSVRTGGAGGTEAFF.

A few counts support this clonotype. The chain is built from TRBV28 and TRBJ2-7; the D gene is possibly TRBD2 (6 bases). Per the germline V gene, CDR1 is MDHEN and CDR2 is SYDVKM. The CDR3 has 13 residues. The V gene lost 3 bases and the J gene lost 0 bases, with 6 bases spanning the gap. The CDR3 reads CASSLDYSYEQYV. CDR3 sequence (DNA): TGTGCCAGCAGTTTGGACTACTCCTACGAGCAGTACGTC.

V usage is TRBV6-5 and J usage is TRBJ2-1, with 13 bases identical to TRBD2. Germline-derived CDR1 and CDR2 are MNHEY and SVGAGI. V was clipped by 2 bases and J by 2 bases; unmatched bases: 3. CDR3 size: 17 residues. The CDR3 protein is CASSYGTSGEAYNEQFF. The CDR3 DNA is TGTGCCAGCAGTTACGGGACTAGCGGGGAAGCCTACAATGAGCAGTTCTTC.

The chain couples TRBV20-1 to TRBJ2-5; no firm D call. Germline assignment: CDR1 DFQATT and CDR2 SNEGSKA (reference sequence). The length of the CDR3 is 13 residues. The V end was cut by 3 bases, the J end by 2 bases, with 10 bases between. The DNA of the CDR3 is TGCAGTGCTAGCGGGTCGGATCAAGAGACCCAGTACTTC. Translating gives CSASGSDQETQYF.

This rearrangement joins TRBV7-9 to TRBJ1-2; no clear D. V shed 0 bases and J shed 4 bases, with 6 bases lying between them. CDR3 length equals 13 residues. The germline CDR1 and CDR2 sequences are SEHNR and FQNEAQ (reference sequence). The CDR3, as DNA: TGTGCCAGCAGCTTAGCCACTCGCTATGGCTACACCTTC. This translates into CASSLATRYGYTF.

There are many counts of this clonotype. The genes are TRBV4-3 and TRBJ1-5; D uncertain. This CDR3 contains 14 residues. CDR1 LGHNA and CDR2 YSLEER come from the germline V gene. V gave up 0 bases and J gave up 9 bases, with 12 bases separating them. CDR3 nucleotides: TGCGCCAGCAGCCAAGAAACGACGGGAGGGCCCCAGCATTTT. Translating it yields CASSQETTGGPQHF.

This clonotype was recorded a few times. The chain employs TRBV7-9 and TRBJ1-6, with D possibly matching TRBD1 (6 bases). Trimming cost V 5 bases and J 5 bases, with 13 bases left between them. The CDR3 is 15 residues long. Germline lookup yields CDR1 SEHNR and CDR2 FQNEAQ (reference sequence). CDR3 DNA: TGTGCCAGCAGCCCACAGGGCTATGATAATTCACCCCTCCACTTT. This codes for CASSPQGYDNSPLHF.

The rearrangement joins TRBV6-6 to TRBJ1-1; no reliable D call. The CDR3 consists of 13 residues. CDR1 MNHNY and CDR2 SVGAGI come from the germline V gene (reference sequence). Deletions cut 0 bases from V and 4 bases from J, with 6 bases between. The CDR3 spells CASSYSSTTEAFF. CDR3 nucleotides: TGTGCCAGCAGTTACTCTTCCACCACTGAAGCTTTCTTT.

This clonotype turned up a few times. The rearrangement joins TRBV9 to TRBJ2-7, with D possibly called TRBD1 or TRBD2 (5 bases each). Trimming cost V 4 bases and J 2 bases, with 22 bases left between them. The CDR3 loop spans 17 amino acids. Looked up from germline, CDR1 is SGDLS and CDR2 is YYNGEE. The CDR3 protein is CASSPRGASGSAYEQYF. The CDR3 region has the DNA TGTGCCAGCAGCCCGAGGGGTGCGTCGGGGTCGGCCTACGAGCAGTACTTC. The variable domain in full, with the rest retrieved from reference TRBV9 and TRBJ2-7, is DSGVTQTPKHLITATGQRVTLRCSPRSGDLSVYWYQQSLDQGLQFLIQYYNGEERAKGNILERFSAQQFPDLHSELNLSSLELGDSALYFCASSPRGASGSAYEQYFGPGTRLTVT.

The genes are TRBV7-2 and TRBJ1-4; D remains ambiguous. Trimming removed 5 bases at V and 3 bases at J, with 16 bases between. Germline CDR1 SGHTA, CDR2 FQGNSA. The CDR3 sequence is 16 residues long. The CDR3 region is CASSIVGRPANEKLFF. The CDR3 DNA reads TGTGCCAGCAGCATAGTGGGGAGGCCGGCTAATGAAAAACTGTTTTTT.

This clonotype was seen a few times. This chain uses TRBV5-4 with TRBJ2-1; D is possibly TRBD2 (6 bases). The CDR3 is made up of 15 amino acids. Germline V gene sequence: CDR1 SGHNT, CDR2 YYREEE (reference sequence). Trimming stripped 2 bases from V and 5 bases from J, with 14 bases between. CDR3 protein: CASSFGTRNDNEQFF. The CDR3 DNA reads as TGTGCCAGCAGCTTCGGGACTCGGAATGACAATGAGCAGTTCTTC.

This chain uses TRBV7-6 with TRBJ2-7; 8 bases map to TRBD1. This CDR3 spans 15 amino acids. Germline assignment: CDR1 SGHVS and CDR2 FNYEAQ. The J segment lost 3 bases and the V segment lost 1 base, leaving 5 bases of the junction unmatched. CDR3 bases: TGTGCCAGCAGCTTAGACGGGACAGGAGACTACGAGCAGTACGTC. It yields the protein CASSLDGTGDYEQYV.

This clonotype was detected a few times. This sequence joins TRBV7-2 and TRBJ1-2; tentatively, D is TRBD1 (6 bases). V was trimmed by 3 bases and J by 6 bases, leaving 14 bases between them. The germline V gene encodes CDR1 SGHTA and CDR2 FQGNSA. This CDR3 spans 14 amino acids. The DNA for the CDR3 is TGTGCCAGCAGCTTGGCGGTTAGGGGGGATGGCTACACCTTC. As protein: CASSLAVRGDGYTF.

In its sample, this clonotype was seen a few times. The genes are TRBV11-2 and TRBJ2-3; maybe TRBD2 (7 bases). V lost 5 bases and J lost 5, with 23 bases in between. This CDR3 spans 17 amino acids. CDR1 and CDR2 from the germline V gene are SGHAT and FQNNGV. CDR3 amino acids: CASSLSSGGLYGDTQYF. The CDR3 region has the DNA TGTGCCAGCAGCCTATCATCCGGGGGGCTGTATGGAGATACGCAGTATTTT.

J is TRBJ2-2 and V is TRBV6-2 or TRBV6-3; tentative D call: TRBD2 (6 bases). This CDR3 is built from 14 residues. Germline V CDR1 and CDR2: MNHEY, SVGEGT. Between the trimmed V and J ends, which lost 6 bases and 9 bases, there was a span of 17 bases. The CDR3 loop is CASSTAASVRELFF. CDR3 sequence (DNA): TGTGCCAGCAGCACTGCGGCTAGCGTCCGGGAGCTGTTTTTT.